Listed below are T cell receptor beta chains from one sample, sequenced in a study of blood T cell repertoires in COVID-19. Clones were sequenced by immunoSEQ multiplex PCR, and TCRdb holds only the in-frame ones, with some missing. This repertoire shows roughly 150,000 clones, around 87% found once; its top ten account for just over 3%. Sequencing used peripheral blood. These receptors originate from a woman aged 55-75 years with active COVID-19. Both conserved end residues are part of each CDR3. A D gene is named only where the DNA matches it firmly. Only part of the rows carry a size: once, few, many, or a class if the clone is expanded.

TGTGCCAGCAGCCGACAGATGGGAAACACCATATATTTT,CASSRQMGNTIYF,-,-,TRBJ1-3,TRBV14
TGTGCCAGCAGTGAAGGACTAGCGGGGGCCTACGAGCAGTACTTC,CASSEGLAGAYEQYF,TRBD2,-,TRBJ2-7,TRBV6-1
TGCGCCAGCAGCTTACAACCCCCGGGTAATAATTCACCCCTCCACTTT,CASSLQPPGNNSPLHF,-,-,TRBJ1-6,TRBV5-1
TGTGCCAGCAGCCATCTGGGTCGGGGTGAGCAGTTCTTC,CASSHLGRGEQFF,-,-,TRBJ2-1,TRBV3-1/TRBV3-2
TGTGCCAGTTCGGGAGGCACTGAAGCTTTCTTT,CASSGGTEAFF,-,-,TRBJ1-1,TRBV19
TGTGCCAGCTCAACTAACCCCGGGACAGGGCCTGAAAAACTGTTTTTT,CASSTNPGTGPEKLFF,TRBD1,once,TRBJ1-4,TRBV18
TGCGCCAGCAGCCACCAGCCAGGGTCTGGAAACACCATATATTTT,CASSHQPGSGNTIYF,-,-,TRBJ1-3,TRBV4-3
TGTGCCAGTAGTATAGTGGCAGTCCCCCCTTTCCATTACGAGCAGTACTTC,CASSIVAVPPFHYEQYF,-,-,TRBJ2-7,TRBV19
TGTGCCAGCAACTTGCAGGGACTGAACACCGGGGAGCTGTTTTTT,CASNLQGLNTGELFF,-,-,TRBJ2-2,TRBV2
TGTGCCAGTAGTATAGATGCGGGGGGCCGGGGAGAGCCCCAGCATTTT,CASSIDAGGRGEPQHF,-,few,TRBJ1-5,TRBV19
TGTGCCAGCTCACTGGTAGCACCTTCCTCCTACAATGAGCAGTTCTTC,CASSLVAPSSYNEQFF,-,-,TRBJ2-1,TRBV18
TGTGCCAGCAGCTGGGGACAGGGAACTGAAGCTTTCTTT,CASSWGQGTEAFF,TRBD1,-,TRBJ1-1,TRBV5-6
TGTGCCATCAGGACTTCACAGGGAAAAGAGCATCCCCGGGAGCTGTTTTTT,CAIRTSQGKEHPRELFF,-,-,TRBJ2-2,TRBV10-3
TGTGCCAGCAGGGGTGGGACAGATAATCAGCCCCAGCATTTT,CASRGGTDNQPQHF,TRBD1,once,TRBJ1-5,TRBV2
TGTGCCAGCAGTTACTCAGTTGAACAGGGCTATGGCTACACCTTC,CASSYSVEQGYGYTF,-,-,TRBJ1-2,TRBV6-2/TRBV6-3
TGTGCCAGCAGTTACTTGGGCAGGGGGAGGAGCAATCAGCCCCAGCATTTT,CASSYLGRGRSNQPQHF,TRBD1,-,TRBJ1-5,TRBV6-2/TRBV6-3
TGTGCCTGGAGTGCGGGGCCAGGAGGGAGCTATGGCTACACCTTC,CAWSAGPGGSYGYTF,-,-,TRBJ1-2,TRBV30
TGTGCCAGCAGCTTGTGGTCGTCTAGCCTCCTCTACGAGCAGTACTTC,CASSLWSSSLLYEQYF,-,-,TRBJ2-7,TRBV5-5
TGTGCCAGCAGCTTAGCAGGGGGTTGGGGCGCCGGGGAGCTGTTTTTT,CASSLAGGWGAGELFF,-,-,TRBJ2-2,TRBV7-8
TGTGCCAGCAGCAAGAGGCGGGAGCCGTCCTACGAGCAGTACTTC,CASSKRREPSYEQYF,TRBD2,-,TRBJ2-7,TRBV7-8
TGTGCCAGCAGCCTGGAGATGTGGAGCTCCTACGAGCAGTACTTC,CASSLEMWSSYEQYF,-,once,TRBJ2-7,TRBV5-5
TGTGCCAGCAGTTCCGGACAGGGGAACAATCAGCCCCAGCATTTT,CASSSGQGNNQPQHF,TRBD1,-,TRBJ1-5,TRBV28
TGTGCCAGCAGTTACTCGTCGCACAGGGTGGGAGAGACCCAGTACTTC,CASSYSSHRVGETQYF,-,-,TRBJ2-5,TRBV6-2/TRBV6-3
TGCAGCGCCCCCTCTGTTAACTATGACTACACCTTC,CSAPSVNYDYTF,-,-,TRBJ1-2,TRBV29-1
TGTGCTAGTGGGTCGGACAGGGAAGACTATGGCTACACCTTC,CASGSDREDYGYTF,TRBD1,few,TRBJ1-2,TRBV12-5
TGTGCCAGCGAAAGGGGGACAGGGGGCTACGAGCAGTACTTC,CASERGTGGYEQYF,TRBD1,-,TRBJ2-7,TRBV6-5
TGTGCCAGCATGGTCAGGGGACCGAACACCGGGGAGCTGTTTTTT,CASMVRGPNTGELFF,-,-,TRBJ2-2,TRBV28
TGTGCCAGCAGTTTGGGGACAGGGGGTTTTCAGCCCCAGCATTTT,CASSLGTGGFQPQHF,TRBD1,-,TRBJ1-5,TRBV28
TGTGCCAGCAGTTACGGACTAAGCGGGGGCGAGACCCAGTACTTC,CASSYGLSGGETQYF,TRBD2,-,TRBJ2-5,TRBV7-7
TGTGCCAGTACCCACGGACAGGGAACAATCTATGGCTACACCTTC,CASTHGQGTIYGYTF,TRBD1,-,TRBJ1-2,TRBV19
TGTGCCATCAGTGAGTCGGGGACAGCTTATGGCTACACCTTC,CAISESGTAYGYTF,TRBD1,-,TRBJ1-2,TRBV10-3
TGTGCCAGCAGCCAAGTTGATCCGACAAGTACTGAAGCTTTCTTT,CASSQVDPTSTEAFF,-,once,TRBJ1-1,TRBV4-2
TGTGCCAGCAGCTTTTGGGAGATCGGAAGCGGCTACACCTTC,CASSFWEIGSGYTF,-,few,TRBJ1-2,TRBV7-9
TGTGCCAGCAGCTTAGCGCGGCCTGGAACTGAAGCTTTCTTT,CASSLARPGTEAFF,-,-,TRBJ1-1,TRBV7-2
TGTGCCAGCAGCTTAGAAGCTAGCGGGAGCAGTGAGCAGTACTTC,CASSLEASGSSEQYF,TRBD2,-,TRBJ2-7,TRBV11-1
TGCGCCAGCAGCCAAGACGGGGATTCACCCCTCCACTTT,CASSQDGDSPLHF,-,-,TRBJ1-6,TRBV4-3
TGTGCCAGTACGGTGTCCGGGACTAACAATGAGCAGTTCTTC,CASTVSGTNNEQFF,TRBD2,-,TRBJ2-1,TRBV19